Reported below is one T cell receptor beta chain. Per the original data handling: Reference gene primer amplification in the assay estimated nucleated cell counts. Measured with immunoSEQ multiplex PCR; TCRdb has only the in-frame clones, and not every one. That table gives V, J and clone size, and the DNA gave D and trimming. The table records over 200,000 clones, over 75% of them present only once. The source of the sample is a study of blood T cell repertoires in COVID-19. Across the whole study: The United States, Italy and Spain supplied acute and convalescent COVID-19 samples. T cells, B-cell-depleted T cells, or PBMCs provided the cDNA or gDNA that served as material.

The V and J ends lost 7 bases and 5 bases, in that order; junction bases with no gene match: 4. The CDR3 is made up of 13 amino acids. Germline V gene data show CDR1 as LNHDA and CDR2 as SQIVND (reference sequence). This clonotype originated in a man at least 80 years old with acute or convalescent COVID-19. Material: peripheral blood. V is TRBV19 and J is TRBJ2-3; TRBD2 agrees at 9 bases. In DNA form, the CDR3 reads TGTGCCAGTAATTTGCGGGAGGGAGATACGCAGTATTTT. Translating it yields CASNLREGDTQYF.